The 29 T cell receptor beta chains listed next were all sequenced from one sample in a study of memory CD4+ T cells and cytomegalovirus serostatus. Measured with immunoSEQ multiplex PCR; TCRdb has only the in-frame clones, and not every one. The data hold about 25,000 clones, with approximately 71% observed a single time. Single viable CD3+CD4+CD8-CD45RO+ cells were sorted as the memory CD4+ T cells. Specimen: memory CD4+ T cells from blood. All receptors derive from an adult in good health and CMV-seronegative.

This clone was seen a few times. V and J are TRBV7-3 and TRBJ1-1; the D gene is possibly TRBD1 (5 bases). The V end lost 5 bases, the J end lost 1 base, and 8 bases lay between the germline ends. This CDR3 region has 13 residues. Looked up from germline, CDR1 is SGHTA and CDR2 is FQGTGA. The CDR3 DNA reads TGTGCCAGCAGCAAGACAGCGAACACTGAAGCTTTCTTT. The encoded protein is CASSKTANTEAFF.

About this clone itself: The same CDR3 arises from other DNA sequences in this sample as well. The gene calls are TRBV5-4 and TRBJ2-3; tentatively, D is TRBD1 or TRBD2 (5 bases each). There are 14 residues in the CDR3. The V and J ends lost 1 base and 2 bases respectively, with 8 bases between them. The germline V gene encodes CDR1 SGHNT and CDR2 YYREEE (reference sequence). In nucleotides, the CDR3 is TGTGCCAGCAGCTTGCAGGGAGCCACAGATACGCAGTATTTT. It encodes CASSLQGATDTQYF. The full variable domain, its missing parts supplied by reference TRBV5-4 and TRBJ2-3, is ETGVTQSPTHLIKTRGQQVTLRCSSQSGHNTVSWYQQALGQGPQFIFQYYREEENGRGNFPPRFSGLQFPNYSSELNVNALELDDSALYLCASSLQGATDTQYFGPGTRLTVL.

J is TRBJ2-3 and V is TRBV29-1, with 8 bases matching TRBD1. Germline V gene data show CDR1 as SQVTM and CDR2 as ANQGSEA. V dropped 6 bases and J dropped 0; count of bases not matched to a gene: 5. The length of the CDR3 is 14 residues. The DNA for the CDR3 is TGCAGCGTCGCAGGGGGCTCCAGCACAGATACGCAGTATTTT. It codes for CSVAGGSSTDTQYF.

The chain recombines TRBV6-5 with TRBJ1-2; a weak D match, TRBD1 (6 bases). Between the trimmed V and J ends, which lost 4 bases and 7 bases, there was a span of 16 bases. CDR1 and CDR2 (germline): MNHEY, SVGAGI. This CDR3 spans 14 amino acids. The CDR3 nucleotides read TGTGCCAGCAGTTGGTCGGGGGCGGATCGTGGCTACACCTTC. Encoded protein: CASSWSGADRGYTF.

The CDR3 DNA is TGTGCCAGCTCACCCGGGCAGACGAACACTGAAGCTTTCTTT. It encodes CASSPGQTNTEAFF. The chain couples TRBV18 to TRBJ1-1; D unclear. The length of the CDR3 is 14 residues. V lost 3 bases and J 1 base, leaving 9 bases between the germline ends. Germline V gives CDR1 KGHSH, CDR2 LQKENI.

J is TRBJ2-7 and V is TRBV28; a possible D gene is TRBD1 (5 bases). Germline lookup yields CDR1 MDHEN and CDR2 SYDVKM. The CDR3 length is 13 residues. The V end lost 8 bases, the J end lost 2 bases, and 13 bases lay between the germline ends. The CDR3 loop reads CASDRGNTYEQYF. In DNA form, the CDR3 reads TGTGCCAGCGATAGGGGAAATACCTACGAGCAGTACTTC.

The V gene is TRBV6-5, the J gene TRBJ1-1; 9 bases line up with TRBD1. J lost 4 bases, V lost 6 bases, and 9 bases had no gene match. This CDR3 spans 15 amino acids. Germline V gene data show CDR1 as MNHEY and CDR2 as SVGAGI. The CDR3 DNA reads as TGTGCCAGCAGGGAGCCGGGACAGGGAGCCACTGAAGCTTTCTTT. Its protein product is CASREPGQGATEAFF.

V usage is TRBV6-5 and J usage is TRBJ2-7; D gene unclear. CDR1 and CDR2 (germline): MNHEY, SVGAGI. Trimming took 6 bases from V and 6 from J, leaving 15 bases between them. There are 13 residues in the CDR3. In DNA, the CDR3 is TGTGCCAGCAGCTACCGCGCTAGTGGCGAGCAGTACTTC. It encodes CASSYRASGEQYF.

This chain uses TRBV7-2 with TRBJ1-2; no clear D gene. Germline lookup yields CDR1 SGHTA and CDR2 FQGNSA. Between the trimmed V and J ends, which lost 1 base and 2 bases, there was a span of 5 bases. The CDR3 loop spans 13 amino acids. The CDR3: CASSLGTNYGYTF. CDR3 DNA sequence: TGTGCCAGCAGCTTAGGGACCAACTATGGCTACACCTTC.

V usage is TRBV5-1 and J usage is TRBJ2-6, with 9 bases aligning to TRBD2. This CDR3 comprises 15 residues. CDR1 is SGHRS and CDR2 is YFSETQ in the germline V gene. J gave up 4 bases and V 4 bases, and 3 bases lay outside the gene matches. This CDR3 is CASSPGLAGANVLTF. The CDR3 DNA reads TGCGCCAGCAGCCCGGGACTAGCCGGGGCCAACGTCCTGACTTTC. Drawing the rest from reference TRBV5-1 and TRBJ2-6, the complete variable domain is KAGVTQTPRYLIKTRGQQVTLSCSPISGHRSVSWYQQTPGQGLQFLFEYFSETQRNKGNFPGRFSGRQFSNSRSEMNVSTLELGDSALYLCASSPGLAGANVLTFGAGSRLTVL.

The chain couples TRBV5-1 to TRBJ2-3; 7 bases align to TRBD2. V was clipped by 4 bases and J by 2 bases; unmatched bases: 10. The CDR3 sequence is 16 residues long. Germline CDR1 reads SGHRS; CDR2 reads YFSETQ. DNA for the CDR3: TGCGCCAGCAGCCGGTGGGGGGAGGGAGCCACAGATACGCAGTATTTT. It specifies CASSRWGEGATDTQYF.

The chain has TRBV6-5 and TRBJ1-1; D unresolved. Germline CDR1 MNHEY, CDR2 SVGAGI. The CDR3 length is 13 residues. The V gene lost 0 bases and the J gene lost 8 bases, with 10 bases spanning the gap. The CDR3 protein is CASSYSKEGEAFF. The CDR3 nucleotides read TGTGCCAGCAGTTACTCGAAGGAAGGAGAAGCTTTCTTT.

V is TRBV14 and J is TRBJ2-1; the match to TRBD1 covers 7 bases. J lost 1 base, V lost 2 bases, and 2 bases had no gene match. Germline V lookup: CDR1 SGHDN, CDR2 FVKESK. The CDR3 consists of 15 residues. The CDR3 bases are TGTGCCAGCAGCCAACGACAGGGATCCTACAATGAGCAGTTCTTC. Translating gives CASSQRQGSYNEQFF.

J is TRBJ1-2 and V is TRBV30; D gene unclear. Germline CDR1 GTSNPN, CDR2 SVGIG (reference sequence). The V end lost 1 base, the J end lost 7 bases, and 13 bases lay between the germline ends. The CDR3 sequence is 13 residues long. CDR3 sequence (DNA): TGTGCCTGGAGTGCTTCTAGGTCGGGTGGCTACACCTTC. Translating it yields CAWSASRSGGYTF.

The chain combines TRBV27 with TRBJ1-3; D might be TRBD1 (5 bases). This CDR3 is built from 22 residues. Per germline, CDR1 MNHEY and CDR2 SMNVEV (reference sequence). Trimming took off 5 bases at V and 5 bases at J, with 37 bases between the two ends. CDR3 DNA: TGTGCCAGCAGTCTGCACTTCACAGACAAAAACAAAACCGGGACGGATCGAAACACCATATATTTT. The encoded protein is CASSLHFTDKNKTGTDRNTIYF.

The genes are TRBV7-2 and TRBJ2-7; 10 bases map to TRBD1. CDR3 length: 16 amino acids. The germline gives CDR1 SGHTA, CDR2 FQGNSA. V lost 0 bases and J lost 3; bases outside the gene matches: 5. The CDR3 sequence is CASSLAGTGAHYEQYF. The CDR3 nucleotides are TGTGCCAGCAGCTTAGCGGGGACAGGGGCACACTACGAGCAGTACTTC. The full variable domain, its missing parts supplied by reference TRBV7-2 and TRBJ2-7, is GAGVSQSPSNKVTEKGKDVELRCDPISGHTALYWYRQSLGQGLEFLIYFQGNSAPDKSGLPSDRFSAERTGGSVSTLTIQRTQQEDSAVYLCASSLAGTGAHYEQYFGPGTRLTVT.

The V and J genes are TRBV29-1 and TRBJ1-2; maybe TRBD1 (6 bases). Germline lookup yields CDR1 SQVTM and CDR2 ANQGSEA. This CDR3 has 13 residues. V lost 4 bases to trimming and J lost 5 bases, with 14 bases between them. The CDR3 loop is CSVGNTGQYGYTF. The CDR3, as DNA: TGCAGCGTTGGGAATACAGGGCAATATGGCTACACCTTC. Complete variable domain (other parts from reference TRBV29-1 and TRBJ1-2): SAVISQKPSRDICQRGTSLTIQCQVDSQVTMMFWYRQQPGQSLTLIATANQGSEATYESGFVIDKFPISRPNLTFSTLTVSNMSPEDSSIYLCSVGNTGQYGYTFGSGTRLTVV.

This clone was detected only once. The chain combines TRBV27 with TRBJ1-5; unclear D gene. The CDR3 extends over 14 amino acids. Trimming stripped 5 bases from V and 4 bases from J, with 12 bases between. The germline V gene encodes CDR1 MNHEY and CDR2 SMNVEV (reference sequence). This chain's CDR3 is CASSLERVNQPQHF. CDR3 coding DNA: TGTGCCAGCAGTCTCGAAAGGGTTAATCAGCCCCAGCATTTT.

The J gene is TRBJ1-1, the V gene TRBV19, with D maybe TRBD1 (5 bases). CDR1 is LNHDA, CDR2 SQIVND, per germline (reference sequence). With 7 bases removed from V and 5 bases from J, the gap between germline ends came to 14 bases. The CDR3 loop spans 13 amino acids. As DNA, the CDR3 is TGTGCCAGTACGAGGGGTTATGGGACTGAAGCTTTCTTT. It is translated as CASTRGYGTEAFF. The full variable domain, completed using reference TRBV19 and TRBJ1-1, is DGGITQSPKYLFRKEGQNVTLSCEQNLNHDAMYWYRQDPGQGLRLIYYSQIVNDFQKGDIAEGYSVSREKKESFPLTVTSAQKNPTAFYLCASTRGYGTEAFFGQGTRLTVV.

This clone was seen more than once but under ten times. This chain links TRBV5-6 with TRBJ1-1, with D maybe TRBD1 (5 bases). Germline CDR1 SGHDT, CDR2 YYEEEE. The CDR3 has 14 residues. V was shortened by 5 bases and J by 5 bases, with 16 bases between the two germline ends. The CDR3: CASSNGALETEAFF. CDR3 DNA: TGTGCCAGCAGTAACGGGGCCTTGGAAACTGAAGCTTTCTTT.

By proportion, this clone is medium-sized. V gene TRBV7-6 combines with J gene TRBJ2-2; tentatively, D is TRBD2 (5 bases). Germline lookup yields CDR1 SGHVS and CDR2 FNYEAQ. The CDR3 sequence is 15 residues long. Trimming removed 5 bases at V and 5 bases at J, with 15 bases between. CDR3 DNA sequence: TGTGCCAGCAGCCCCTCCGCGACTATAACCGGGGAGCTGTTTTTT. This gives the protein CASSPSATITGELFF.

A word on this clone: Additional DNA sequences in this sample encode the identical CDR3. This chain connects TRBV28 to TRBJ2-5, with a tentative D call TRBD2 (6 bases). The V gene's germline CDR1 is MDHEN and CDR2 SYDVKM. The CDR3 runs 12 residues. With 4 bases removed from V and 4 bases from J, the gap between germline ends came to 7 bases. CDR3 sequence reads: CASSSAGETQYF. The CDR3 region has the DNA TGTGCCAGCAGTTCAGCGGGAGAGACCCAGTACTTC.

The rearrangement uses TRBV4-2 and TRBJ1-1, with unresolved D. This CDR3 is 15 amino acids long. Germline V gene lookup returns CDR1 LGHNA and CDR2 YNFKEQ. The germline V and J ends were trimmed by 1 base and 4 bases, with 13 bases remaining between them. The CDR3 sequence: CASSQAVSLTTEAFF. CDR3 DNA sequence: TGTGCCAGCAGCCAAGCCGTCAGCCTCACCACTGAAGCTTTCTTT.

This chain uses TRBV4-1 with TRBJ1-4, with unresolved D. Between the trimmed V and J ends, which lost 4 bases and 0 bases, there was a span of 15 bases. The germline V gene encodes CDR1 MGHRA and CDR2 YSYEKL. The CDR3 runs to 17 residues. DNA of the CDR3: TGCGCCAGCAGCCCCTCAGAAACGACCGCAACTAATGAAAAACTGTTTTTT. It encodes CASSPSETTATNEKLFF.

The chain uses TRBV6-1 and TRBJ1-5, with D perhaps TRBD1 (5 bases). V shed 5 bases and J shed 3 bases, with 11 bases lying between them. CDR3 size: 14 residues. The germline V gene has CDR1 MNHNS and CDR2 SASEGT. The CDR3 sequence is CASSSRQYNQPQHF. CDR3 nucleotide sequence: TGTGCCAGCAGTTCGAGACAGTACAATCAGCCCCAGCATTTT.

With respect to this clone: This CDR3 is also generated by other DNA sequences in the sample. The CDR3 is CASSRKGDRTSRTQYF. DNA of the CDR3: TGTGCCAGCAGCAGAAAGGGGGACAGGACGAGTAGGACCCAGTACTTC. The rearrangement links TRBV13 to TRBJ2-5, with 8 bases lining up with TRBD1. Germline lookup yields CDR1 PRHDT and CDR2 FYEKMQ (reference sequence). J lost 7 bases, V lost 5 bases, and 15 bases had no gene match. The CDR3 extends over 16 amino acids.

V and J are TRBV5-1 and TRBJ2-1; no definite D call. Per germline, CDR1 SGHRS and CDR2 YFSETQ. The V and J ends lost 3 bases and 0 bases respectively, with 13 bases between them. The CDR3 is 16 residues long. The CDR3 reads CASSWAAANSYNEQFF. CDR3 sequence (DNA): TGCGCCAGCAGCTGGGCGGCGGCCAACTCCTACAATGAGCAGTTCTTC.

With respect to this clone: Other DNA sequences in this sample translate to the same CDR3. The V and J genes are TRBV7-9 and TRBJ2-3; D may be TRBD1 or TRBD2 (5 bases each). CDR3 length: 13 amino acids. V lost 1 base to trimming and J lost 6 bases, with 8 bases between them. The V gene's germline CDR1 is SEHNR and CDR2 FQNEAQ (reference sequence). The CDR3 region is CASSLEGTDTQYF. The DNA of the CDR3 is TGTGCCAGCAGCTTAGAAGGGACCGATACGCAGTATTTT. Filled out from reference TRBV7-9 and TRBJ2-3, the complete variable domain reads DTGVSQNPRHKITKRGQNVTFRCDPISEHNRLYWYRQTLGQGPEFLTYFQNEAQLEKSRLLSDRFSAERPKGSFSTLEIQRTEQGDSAMYLCASSLEGTDTQYFGPGTRLTVL.

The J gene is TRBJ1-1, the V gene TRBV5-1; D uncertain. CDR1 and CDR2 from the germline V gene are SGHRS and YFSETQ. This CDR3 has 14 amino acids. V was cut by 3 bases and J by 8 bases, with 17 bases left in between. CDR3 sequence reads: CASSSNSGAGEAFF. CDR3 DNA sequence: TGCGCCAGCAGCTCCAATTCGGGTGCGGGGGAAGCTTTCTTT.